This T cell receptor beta chain was captured by sequencing in a study of technical replicates of blood from several donors. This table comes from immunoSEQ multiplex PCR, and its TCRdb copy is limited to in-frame clones, with some not included. The sample shows tens of thousands of clones, approximately 91% of them seen only once. There are 15 residues in the CDR3. Germline lookup yields CDR1 SGHRS and CDR2 YFSETQ. V dropped 4 bases and J dropped 6 bases, with 16 bases sitting between them. This clonotype was sampled from a human donor in good health. Some clones in this sample may be carry-over from other donors' samples. Source material: PBMCs. This chain uses TRBV5-1 with TRBJ2-2; D might be TRBD1 (6 bases). The CDR3 nucleotides read TGCGCCAGCAGCCCCCGACAGGCCGGCTCCGGGGAGCTGTTTTTT. Translation gives CASSPRQAGSGELFF.